The TCR beta chain described here comes from a study of response to subunit inactivated influenza vaccine. General study results and limits: Researchers suggested that each seasonal influenza vaccination recruits few new T cells.

TCRdb recomputed calls from the RT-PCR reads with MiXCR, one row per CDR3 protein. The sample yields hundreds of thousands of distinct CDR3 sequences, 10% to 15% seen once. The germline V and J ends were trimmed by 9 bases and 2 bases, with 11 bases remaining between them. CDR3 length: 13 amino acids. The V gene's germline CDR1 is LNHNV and CDR2 YYDKDF (reference sequence). As concerns this clonotype: The antigen remains undetermined.

This TCR came from a man in his fifties who received an inactivated influenza vaccine. This specimen was PBMCs from blood, taken on the day of vaccination. The chain links TRBV15 to TRBJ2-1; no firm D call. The CDR3 region has the DNA TGTGCCACACGAGCTCCCGCCTACAATGAGCAGTTCTTC. It specifies CATRAPAYNEQFF.